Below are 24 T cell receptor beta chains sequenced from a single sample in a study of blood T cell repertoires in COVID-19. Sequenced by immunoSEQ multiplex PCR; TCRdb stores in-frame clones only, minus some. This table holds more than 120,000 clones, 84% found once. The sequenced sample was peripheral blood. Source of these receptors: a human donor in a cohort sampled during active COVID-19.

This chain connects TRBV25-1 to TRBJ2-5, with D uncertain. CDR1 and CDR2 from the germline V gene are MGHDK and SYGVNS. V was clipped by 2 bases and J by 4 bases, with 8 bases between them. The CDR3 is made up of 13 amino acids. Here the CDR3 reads CASSEPGSETQYF. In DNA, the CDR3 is TGTGCCAGCAGTGAACCGGGTTCAGAGACCCAGTACTTC.

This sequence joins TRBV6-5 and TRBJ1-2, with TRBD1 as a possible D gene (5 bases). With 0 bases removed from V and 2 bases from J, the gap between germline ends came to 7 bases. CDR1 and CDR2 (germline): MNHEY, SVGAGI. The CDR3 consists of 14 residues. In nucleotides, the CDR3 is TGTGCCAGCAGTTACTCAAGGGGAAACTATGGCTACACCTTC. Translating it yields CASSYSRGNYGYTF.

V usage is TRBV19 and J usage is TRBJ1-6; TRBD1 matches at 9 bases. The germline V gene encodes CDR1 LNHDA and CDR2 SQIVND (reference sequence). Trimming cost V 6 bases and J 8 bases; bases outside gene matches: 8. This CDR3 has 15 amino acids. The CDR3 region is CASRNRDRADSPLHF. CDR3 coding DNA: TGTGCCAGTAGGAACCGGGACAGGGCCGATTCACCCCTCCACTTT.

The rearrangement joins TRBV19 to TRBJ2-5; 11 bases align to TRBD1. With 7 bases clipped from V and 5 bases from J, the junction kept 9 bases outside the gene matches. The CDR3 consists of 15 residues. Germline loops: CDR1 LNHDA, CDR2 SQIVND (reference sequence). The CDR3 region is CASTHGQGAQETQYF. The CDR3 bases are TGTGCCAGTACTCATGGACAGGGGGCCCAGGAGACCCAGTACTTC.

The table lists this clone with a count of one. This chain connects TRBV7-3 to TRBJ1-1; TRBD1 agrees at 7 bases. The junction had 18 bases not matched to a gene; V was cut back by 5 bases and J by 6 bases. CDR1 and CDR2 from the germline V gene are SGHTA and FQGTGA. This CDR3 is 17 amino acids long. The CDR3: CASSPNTSNATGSEAFF. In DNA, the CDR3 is TGTGCCAGCAGCCCGAACACTTCTAACGCGACAGGGTCTGAAGCTTTCTTT.

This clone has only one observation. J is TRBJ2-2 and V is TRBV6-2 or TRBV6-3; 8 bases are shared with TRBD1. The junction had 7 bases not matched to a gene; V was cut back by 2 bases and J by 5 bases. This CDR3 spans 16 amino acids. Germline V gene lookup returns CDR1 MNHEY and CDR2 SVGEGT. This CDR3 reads CASSYATGADTGELFF. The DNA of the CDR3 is TGTGCCAGCAGTTACGCGACAGGGGCGGATACCGGGGAGCTGTTTTTT.

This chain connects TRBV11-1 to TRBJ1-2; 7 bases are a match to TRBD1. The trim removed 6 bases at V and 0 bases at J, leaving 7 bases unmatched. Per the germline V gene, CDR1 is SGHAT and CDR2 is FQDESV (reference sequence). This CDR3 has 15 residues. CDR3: CASSRPGTANYGYTF. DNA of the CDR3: TGTGCCAGCAGTCGCCCCGGGACAGCTAACTATGGCTACACCTTC.

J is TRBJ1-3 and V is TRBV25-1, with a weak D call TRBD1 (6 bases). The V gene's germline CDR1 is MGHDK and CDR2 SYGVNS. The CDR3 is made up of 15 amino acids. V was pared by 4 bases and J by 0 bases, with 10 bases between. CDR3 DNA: TGTGCCAGCAGTGTACGGGGACACTCTGGAAACACCATATATTTT. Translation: CASSVRGHSGNTIYF.

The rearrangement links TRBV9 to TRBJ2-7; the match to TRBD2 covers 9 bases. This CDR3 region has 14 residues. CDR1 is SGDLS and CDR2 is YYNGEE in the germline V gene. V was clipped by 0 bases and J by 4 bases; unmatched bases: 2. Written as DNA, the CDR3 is TGTGCCAGCAGCGTAGGTAGCGGGGGATACGAGCAGTACTTC. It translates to CASSVGSGGYEQYF. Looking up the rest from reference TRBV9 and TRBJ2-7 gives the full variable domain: DSGVTQTPKHLITATGQRVTLRCSPRSGDLSVYWYQQSLDQGLQFLIQYYNGEERAKGNILERFSAQQFPDLHSELNLSSLELGDSALYFCASSVGSGGYEQYFGPGTRLTVT.

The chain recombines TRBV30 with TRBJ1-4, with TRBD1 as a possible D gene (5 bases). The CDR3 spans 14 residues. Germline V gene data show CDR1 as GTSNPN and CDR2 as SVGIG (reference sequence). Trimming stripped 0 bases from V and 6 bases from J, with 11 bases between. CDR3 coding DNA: TGTGCCTGGAGTGTCGGGGGGGTGGATGAAAAACTGTTTTTT. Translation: CAWSVGGVDEKLFF.

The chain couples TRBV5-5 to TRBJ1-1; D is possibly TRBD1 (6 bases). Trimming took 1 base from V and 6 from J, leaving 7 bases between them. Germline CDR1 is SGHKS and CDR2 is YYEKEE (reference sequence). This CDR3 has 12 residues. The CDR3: CASSLTGPEAFF. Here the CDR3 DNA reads TGTGCCAGCAGCTTGACAGGGCCTGAAGCTTTCTTT.

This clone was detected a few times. The CDR3 loop reads CASSLGGRGVDQPQHF. CDR3 in DNA: TGTGCCAGCAGCCTAGGAGGGCGGGGAGTGGATCAGCCCCAGCATTTT. The gene calls are TRBV7-8 and TRBJ1-5, with D unresolved. V lost 5 bases and J 5 bases, leaving 19 bases between the germline ends. The CDR3 has 16 residues. CDR1 is SGHVS, CDR2 FQNEAQ, per germline.

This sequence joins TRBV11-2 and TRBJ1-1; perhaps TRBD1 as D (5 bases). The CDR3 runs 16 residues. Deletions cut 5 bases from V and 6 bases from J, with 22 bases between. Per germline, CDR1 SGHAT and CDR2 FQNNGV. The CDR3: CASSTVSGPRSPEAFF. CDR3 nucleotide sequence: TGTGCCAGCAGCACCGTTTCAGGGCCCCGGTCCCCTGAAGCTTTCTTT.

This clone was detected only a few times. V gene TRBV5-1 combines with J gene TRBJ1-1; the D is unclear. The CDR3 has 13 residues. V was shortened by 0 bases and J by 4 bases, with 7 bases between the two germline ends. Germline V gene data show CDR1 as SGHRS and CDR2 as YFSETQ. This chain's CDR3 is CASSLGESTEAFF. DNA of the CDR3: TGCGCCAGCAGCTTGGGAGAGAGCACTGAAGCTTTCTTT.

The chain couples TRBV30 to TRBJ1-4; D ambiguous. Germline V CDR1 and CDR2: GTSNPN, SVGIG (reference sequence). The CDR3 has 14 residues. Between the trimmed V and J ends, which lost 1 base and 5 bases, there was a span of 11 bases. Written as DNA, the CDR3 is TGTGCCTGGAGTGCTTGGGGAGGGAATGAAAAACTGTTTTTT. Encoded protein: CAWSAWGGNEKLFF.

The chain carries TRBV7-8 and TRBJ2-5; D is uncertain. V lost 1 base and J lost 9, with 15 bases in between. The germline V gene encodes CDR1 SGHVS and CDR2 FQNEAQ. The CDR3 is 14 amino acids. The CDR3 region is CASSLDPIAGPQYF. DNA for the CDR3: TGTGCCAGCAGCTTAGATCCCATCGCAGGTCCCCAGTACTTC.

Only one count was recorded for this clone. The CDR3 protein is CASSLGRGRYSNQPQHF. DNA of the CDR3: TGTGCCAGCAGCTTAGGTAGGGGCAGATATAGCAATCAGCCCCAGCATTTT. The genes are TRBV7-6 and TRBJ1-5; possible D gene TRBD1, 5 bases. Looked up from germline, CDR1 is SGHVS and CDR2 is FNYEAQ. There are 17 residues in the CDR3. The ends were cut back, 1 base at V and 0 bases at J, with 13 bases in the middle.

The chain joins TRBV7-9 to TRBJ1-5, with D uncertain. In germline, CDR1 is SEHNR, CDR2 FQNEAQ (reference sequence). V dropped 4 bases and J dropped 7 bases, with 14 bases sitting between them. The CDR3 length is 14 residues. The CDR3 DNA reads TGTGCCAGCAGCTGGGGAGAGGTACACCAGCCCCAGCATTTT. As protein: CASSWGEVHQPQHF.

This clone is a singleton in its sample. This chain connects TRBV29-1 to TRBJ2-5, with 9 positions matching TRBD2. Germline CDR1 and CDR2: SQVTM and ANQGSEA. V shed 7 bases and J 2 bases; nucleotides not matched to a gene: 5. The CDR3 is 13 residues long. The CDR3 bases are TGCAGCGCCCTCCTAGCGGGACAAGAGACCCAGTACTTC. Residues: CSALLAGQETQYF.

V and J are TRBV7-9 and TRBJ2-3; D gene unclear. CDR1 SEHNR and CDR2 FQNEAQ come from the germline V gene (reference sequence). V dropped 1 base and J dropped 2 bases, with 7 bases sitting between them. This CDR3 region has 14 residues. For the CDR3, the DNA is TGTGCCAGCAGCTTAGGTAGAGACACAGATACGCAGTATTTT. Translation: CASSLGRDTDTQYF.

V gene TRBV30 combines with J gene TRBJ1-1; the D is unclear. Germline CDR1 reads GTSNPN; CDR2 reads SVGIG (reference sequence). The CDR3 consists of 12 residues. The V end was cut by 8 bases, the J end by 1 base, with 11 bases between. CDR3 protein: CAGPGRNTEAFF. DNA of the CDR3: TGTGCCGGTCCCGGGAGGAACACTGAAGCTTTCTTT.

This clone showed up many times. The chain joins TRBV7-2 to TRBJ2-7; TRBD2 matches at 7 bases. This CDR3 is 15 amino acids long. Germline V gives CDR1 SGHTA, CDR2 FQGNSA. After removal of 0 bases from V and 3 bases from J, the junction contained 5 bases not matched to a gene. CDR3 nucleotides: TGTGCCAGCAGCTTAGCGGCTAGCGGAGGCTACGAGCAGTACGTC. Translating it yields CASSLAASGGYEQYV.

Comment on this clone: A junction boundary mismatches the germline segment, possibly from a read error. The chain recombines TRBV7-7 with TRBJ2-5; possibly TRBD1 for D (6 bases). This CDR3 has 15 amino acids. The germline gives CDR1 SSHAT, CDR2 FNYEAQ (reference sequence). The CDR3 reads CASSLASNRVETQYF. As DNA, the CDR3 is TGTGCTAGCAGCTTAGCGAGTAACAGGGTCGAGACCCAGTACTTC.

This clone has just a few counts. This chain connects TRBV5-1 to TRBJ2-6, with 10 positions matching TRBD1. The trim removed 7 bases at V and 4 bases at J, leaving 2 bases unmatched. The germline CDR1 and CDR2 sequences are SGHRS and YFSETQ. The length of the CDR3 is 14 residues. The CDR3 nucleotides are TGCGCCAGCGGACAGGGGGACGGGGCCAACGTCCTGACTTTC. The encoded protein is CASGQGDGANVLTF.